This T cell receptor beta chain appears in the sequencing data of a study of beta chain features in type 1 diabetes. Findings and limits, study-wide: Across all four CD4+ subsets, people with type 1 diabetes showed modestly shorter TCRB CDR3s.

This clone has more than one count but fewer than ten. Antigen unknown. All of the isolated RNA was reverse transcribed, so expressed TCRB transcripts were sequenced. Assay used: immunoSEQ multiplex PCR; TCRdb lists only in-frame clones, some missing. The table shows nearly 700,000 clones, with around an eighth occurring only once. Sorting based on CD45RO/CCR7/CD25/CD127/CD95/CD27 separated CD4+ naive, central memory, regulatory and stem cell-like memory cells. Trimming removed 2 bases from V and 1 base from J, with 7 bases in between. In germline, CDR1 is MNHNY, CDR2 SVGAGI (reference sequence). The CDR3 loop spans 14 amino acids.

V is TRBV6-6 and J is TRBJ2-3; D is unclear. The sample consisted of naive CD4+ T cells from blood. This clonotype originated in a man aged 18 to 35 with type 1 diabetes. The CDR3, as DNA: TGTGCCAGCAGTTACAGGGCGGGCACAGATACGCAGTATTTT. It encodes CASSYRAGTDTQYF.